This entry lists 27 T cell receptor beta chains sequenced from one sample in a study of lymphopenia after photon versus proton radiotherapy (dated by TCRdb to the late 2010s). Libraries were constructed by the immunoSEQ multiplex PCR assay. This is the immuneACCESS table as TCRdb keeps it, with only in-frame sequences that have V and J called. A part of the clones is gone; compared with another copy, unresolved V genes explain less than half, and the rest is unexplained. The sample data list tens of thousands of clones, and approximately 84% of these were observed just once. Roughly 2.8% of the sample comes from the top ten. Material: peripheral blood, obtained from a patient treated with photon-based radiotherapy. These receptors were collected from a woman aged 45-65 years with pancreatic cancer.

This clone came up once. This CDR3 is CASSFVSGTYNEQFF. Here the CDR3 DNA reads TGCGCCAGCAGTTTCGTTAGCGGGACCTACAATGAGCAGTTCTTC. The chain joins TRBV4-3 to TRBJ2-1, with TRBD2 identical over 8 bases. With V trimmed by 6 bases and J by 2 bases, 6 bases remained unmatched. CDR1 LGHNA and CDR2 YSLEER come from the germline V gene. This CDR3 is built from 15 residues.

A word on this clone: Additional DNA sequences in this sample encode the identical CDR3. The chain carries TRBV7-9 and TRBJ1-5, with 8 bases lining up with TRBD1. V shed 4 bases, J shed 6 bases, and the junction held 5 bases outside the gene matches. The CDR3 covers 14 residues. CDR1 SEHNR and CDR2 FQNEAQ come from the germline V gene (reference sequence). CDR3 sequence: CASSSGQGRQPQHF. CDR3 bases: TGTGCCAGCAGCTCCGGACAGGGCCGTCAGCCCCAGCATTTT.

The rearrangement uses TRBV5-1 and TRBJ2-3, with 9 bases matching TRBD2. The germline V gene encodes CDR1 SGHRS and CDR2 YFSETQ. Unmatched junction bases numbered 8, after V lost 4 bases and J lost 2 bases. This CDR3 contains 16 residues. The CDR3 DNA sequence: TGCGCCAGCAGCCCATTCTCTAGCGGGAACACAGATACGCAGTATTTT. It encodes CASSPFSSGNTDTQYF. The full variable domain, its missing parts supplied by reference TRBV5-1 and TRBJ2-3, is KAGVTQTPRYLIKTRGQQVTLSCSPISGHRSVSWYQQTPGQGLQFLFEYFSETQRNKGNFPGRFSGRQFSNSRSEMNVSTLELGDSALYLCASSPFSSGNTDTQYFGPGTRLTVL.

The rearrangement links TRBV6-5 to TRBJ2-1; 8 bases are shared with TRBD2. Per the germline V gene, CDR1 is MNHEY and CDR2 is SVGAGI. J gave up 2 bases and V 0 bases, and 3 bases lay outside the gene matches. The CDR3 consists of 16 residues. The DNA of the CDR3 is TGTGCCAGCAGTTACTCGAGTAGCGGGACCTACAATGAGCAGTTCTTC. Translated, it gives CASSYSSSGTYNEQFF.

This sequence joins TRBV28 and TRBJ1-1; tentative D call: TRBD1 (5 bases). The CDR3 is 12 residues long. Germline V gene lookup returns CDR1 MDHEN and CDR2 SYDVKM. V dropped 6 bases and J dropped 7 bases, with 12 bases sitting between them. The CDR3 DNA reads TGTGCCAGCAGGTGGGGCCGTTTTGAAGCTTTCTTT. It specifies CASRWGRFEAFF.

The chain has TRBV19 and TRBJ1-1, with D possibly being TRBD1 (6 bases). This CDR3 comprises 16 residues. CDR1 and CDR2 from the germline V gene are LNHDA and SQIVND (reference sequence). Trimming pared 1 base from V and 1 base from J, leaving 13 bases between. The CDR3 is CASSIGTGRRNTEAFF. In DNA form, the CDR3 reads TGTGCCAGTAGTATAGGCACAGGGCGAAGGAACACTGAAGCTTTCTTT.

The CDR3 is CASSVEWTGVKNEQFF. The CDR3 nucleotides are TGTGCCAGCAGCGTAGAGTGGACAGGGGTAAAAAATGAGCAGTTCTTC. The gene calls are TRBV9 and TRBJ2-1, with 9 nucleotides matching TRBD1. Germline assignment: CDR1 SGDLS and CDR2 YYNGEE. V shed 0 bases, J shed 7 bases, and the junction held 8 bases outside the gene matches. This CDR3 has 16 amino acids.

The chain uses TRBV27 and TRBJ1-1, with 7 bases fitting TRBD1. Germline V gives CDR1 MNHEY, CDR2 SMNVEV (reference sequence). The CDR3 length is 15 residues. J lost 5 bases, V lost 0 bases, and 6 bases had no gene match. The CDR3 loop is CASSLSGQGGTEAFF. As DNA, the CDR3 is TGTGCCAGCAGTTTATCAGGGCAGGGGGGAACTGAAGCTTTCTTT.

A remark on this clone: This specimen includes other DNA sequences encoding the same CDR3. The chain has TRBV5-1 and TRBJ2-7; D remains unclear. CDR1 and CDR2 from the germline V gene are SGHRS and YFSETQ. The germline V and J ends were trimmed by 0 bases and 2 bases, with 9 bases remaining between them. The CDR3 contains 14 residues. CDR3 coding DNA: TGCGCCAGCAGCTTGGTAGTCAGCCCCTACGAGCAGTACTTC. It translates to CASSLVVSPYEQYF.

This chain connects TRBV28 to TRBJ1-4; D possibly corresponds to TRBD1 (6 bases). Trimming removed 7 bases at V and 7 bases at J, with 19 bases between. The CDR3 extends over 15 amino acids. Germline V gene sequence: CDR1 MDHEN, CDR2 SYDVKM. The CDR3 is CASIGGRQVGEKLFF. Here the CDR3 DNA reads TGTGCCAGCATCGGCGGGCGACAGGTCGGTGAAAAACTGTTTTTT. Looking up the rest from reference TRBV28 and TRBJ1-4 gives the full variable domain: DVKVTQSSRYLVKRTGEKVFLECVQDMDHENMFWYRQDPGLGLRLIYFSYDVKMKEKGDIPEGYSVSREKKERFSLILESASTNQTSMYLCASIGGRQVGEKLFFGSGTQLSVL.

The chain has TRBV11-2 and TRBJ1-4; 7 nucleotides align to TRBD1. Losses at the gene ends were 5 bases for V and 5 bases for J; bases not matched to a gene: 8. Germline-derived CDR1 and CDR2 are SGHAT and FQNNGV. The CDR3 is 15 residues long. CDR3 in DNA: TGTGCCAGCAGCCCCAACCCAGGGGGAAATGAAAAACTGTTTTTT. It specifies CASSPNPGGNEKLFF.

This clone was seen a few times. The chain combines TRBV18 with TRBJ1-5; D may be TRBD1 (5 bases). Trimming left V 2 bases short and J 2 bases short, with 10 bases between. In germline, CDR1 is KGHSH, CDR2 LQKENI. The CDR3 runs to 15 residues. As DNA, the CDR3 is TGTGCCAGCTCACCAGGGAGGGACCGCAATCAGCCCCAGCATTTT. Amino acid sequence: CASSPGRDRNQPQHF.

This clone was counted a few times. The chain uses TRBV19 and TRBJ1-2; TRBD1 matches 7 bases. V shed 5 bases and J 4 bases; nucleotides not matched to a gene: 4. In germline, CDR1 is LNHDA, CDR2 SQIVND (reference sequence). The CDR3 length is 13 residues. CDR3 region: CASSPDRAYGYTF. The CDR3 DNA follows: TGTGCCAGTAGTCCCGACAGGGCCTATGGCTACACCTTC.

This rearrangement joins TRBV6-6 to TRBJ1-5; perhaps TRBD1 as D (6 bases). Between the trimmed V and J ends, which lost 5 bases and 4 bases, there was a span of 12 bases. The CDR3 covers 14 residues. Germline V gene sequence: CDR1 MNHNY, CDR2 SVGAGI (reference sequence). CDR3 loop: CASSARDKNQPQHF. In nucleotides, the CDR3 is TGTGCCAGCAGTGCCCGGGACAAGAATCAGCCCCAGCATTTT.

A single count supports this clone. J is TRBJ2-1 and V is TRBV28; 7 positions match TRBD1. The germline V gene has CDR1 MDHEN and CDR2 SYDVKM. The CDR3 length is 14 residues. V dropped 6 bases and J dropped 5; count of bases not matched to a gene: 7. The CDR3 region has the DNA TGTGCCAGCAGACCCGGGACAGCAGACAATGAGCAGTTCTTC. Protein: CASRPGTADNEQFF.

V gene TRBV7-3 combines with J gene TRBJ2-3; 7 bases are a match to TRBD2. Losses at the gene ends were 3 bases for V and 0 bases for J; bases not matched to a gene: 6. This CDR3 is built from 16 residues. The germline CDR1 and CDR2 sequences are SGHTA and FQGTGA. The CDR3 sequence is CASSLVAGGSTDTQYF. DNA of the CDR3: TGTGCCAGCAGCTTGGTAGCGGGTGGTAGCACAGATACGCAGTATTTT.

The chain links TRBV7-2 to TRBJ2-7, with 7 bases aligning to TRBD1. V shed 5 bases and J 0 bases; nucleotides not matched to a gene: 7. Germline CDR1 and CDR2: SGHTA and FQGNSA. CDR3 size: 15 residues. In nucleotides, the CDR3 is TGTGCCAGCAGCACCGCCGGGACAGTCTCCTACGAGCAGTACTTC. It yields the protein CASSTAGTVSYEQYF.

This clone was seen a few times. V usage is TRBV7-6 and J usage is TRBJ2-7; TRBD2 agrees at 12 bases. The CDR3 contains 15 residues. Germline V gene sequence: CDR1 SGHVS, CDR2 FNYEAQ. The junction had 8 bases not matched to a gene; V was cut back by 5 bases and J by 6 bases. CDR3 amino acids: CASSPRTSGIREQYF. CDR3 bases: TGTGCCAGCAGCCCGAGGACTAGCGGGATCCGCGAGCAGTACTTC.

This chain uses TRBV30 with TRBJ2-5; 15 nucleotides agree with TRBD2. J was trimmed by 4 bases and V by 4 bases; bases with no gene match: 4. Germline CDR1 reads GTSNPN; CDR2 reads SVGIG (reference sequence). The CDR3 extends over 15 amino acids. The CDR3 spells CAWTSGLAGGETQYF. CDR3 bases: TGTGCCTGGACCTCGGGACTAGCGGGAGGAGAGACCCAGTACTTC.

The chain carries TRBV5-1 and TRBJ2-3, with 14 bases matching TRBD2. CDR1 and CDR2 (germline): SGHRS, YFSETQ. The CDR3 covers 16 residues. With V trimmed by 3 bases and J by 5 bases, 5 bases remained unmatched. CDR3 loop: CASSSQTSGRGDTQYF. The CDR3 DNA reads as TGCGCCAGCAGCTCTCAGACTAGCGGGAGGGGAGATACGCAGTATTTT.

This chain uses TRBV25-1 with TRBJ2-3, with a possible D match to TRBD2 (5 bases). The CDR3 extends over 15 amino acids. Trimming pared 2 bases from V and 0 bases from J, leaving 9 bases between. Germline V lookup: CDR1 MGHDK, CDR2 SYGVNS. CDR3 loop: CASSEQADSTDTQYF. CDR3 in DNA: TGTGCCAGCAGTGAACAAGCGGATAGCACAGATACGCAGTATTTT. Complete variable domain (other parts from reference TRBV25-1 and TRBJ2-3): EADIYQTPRYLVIGTGKKITLECSQTMGHDKMYWYQQDPGMELHLIHYSYGVNSTEKGDLSSESTVSRIRTEHFPLTLESARPSHTSQYLCASSEQADSTDTQYFGPGTRLTVL.

V is TRBV14 and J is TRBJ2-7; 7 bases map to TRBD1. The trim removed 0 bases at V and 6 bases at J, leaving 5 bases unmatched. The CDR3 consists of 14 residues. The germline gives CDR1 SGHDN, CDR2 FVKESK. CDR3: CASSQEARGSEQYF. CDR3 coding DNA: TGTGCCAGCAGCCAAGAGGCCAGGGGGAGCGAGCAGTACTTC.

The V gene is TRBV29-1, the J gene TRBJ2-7, with D maybe TRBD2 (6 bases). In germline, CDR1 is SQVTM, CDR2 ANQGSEA. Trimming cost V 3 bases and J 7 bases, with 16 bases left between them. This CDR3 region has 13 residues. CDR3 residues: CSVEGPGGGEQYF. Written as DNA, the CDR3 is TGCAGCGTTGAGGGGCCAGGCGGAGGGGAGCAGTACTTC.

This chain uses TRBV28 with TRBJ1-2; TRBD1 matches 7 bases. The CDR3 is made up of 14 amino acids. Germline CDR1 and CDR2: MDHEN and SYDVKM. Trimming removed 1 base from V and 8 bases from J; junction bases left unmatched: 7. CDR3 sequence reads: CASSLFSRGQGYTF. CDR3 DNA: TGTGCCAGCAGTTTATTTTCAAGGGGGCAGGGCTACACCTTC.

The chain couples TRBV7-9 to TRBJ2-7; D is unresolved. The germline CDR1 and CDR2 sequences are SEHNR and FQNEAQ (reference sequence). The CDR3 totals 14 residues. Trimming pared 1 base from V and 3 bases from J, leaving 10 bases between. This chain's CDR3 is CASSLVGGNYEQYF. As DNA, the CDR3 is TGTGCCAGCAGCTTAGTTGGCGGAAACTACGAGCAGTACTTC.

The CDR3 nucleotides are TGTGCCAGCTCACCAAAGACGGGAGTGAGCACAGATACGCAGTATTTT. Protein: CASSPKTGVSTDTQYF. The V call is TRBV18, the J call TRBJ2-3, with D maybe TRBD2 (6 bases). The V end lost 2 bases, the J end lost 0 bases, and 12 bases lay between the germline ends. Germline CDR1 and CDR2: KGHSH and LQKENI. The CDR3 totals 16 residues.

The chain recombines TRBV14 with TRBJ2-1; D might be TRBD2 (6 bases). Germline V lookup: CDR1 SGHDN, CDR2 FVKESK. V dropped 4 bases and J dropped 0 bases, with 10 bases sitting between them. The CDR3 is 15 residues long. The CDR3 coding sequence is TGTGCCAGCAGCCCCGGGACTCACTCCTACAATGAGCAGTTCTTC. Protein sequence: CASSPGTHSYNEQFF.